Shown below are 14 T cell receptor beta chains from a single sample sequenced in a study of human T cells and chemical hapten exposure. The time point: pre-sensitization, week 0. Treatment here: therapeutic diphenylcyclopropenone sensitization with weekly scalp DPC. TCRdb called the RACE reads again in MiXCR, with one record for every CDR3 protein. The sample lists over 300,000 distinct CDR3 sequences, approximately 5.1% occurring once. This sample comprised whole blood, obtained in connection with sensitization to the hapten diphenylcyclopropenone (DPC). The receptors were sampled from a woman between 50 and 59 years old with alopecia areata. Some clones in this sample may be carry-over from other donors' samples.

This clonotype was observed at least ten times. The chain recombines TRBV7-9 with TRBJ2-7; D is uncertain. Trimming removed 1 base at V and 2 bases at J, with 6 bases between. This CDR3 comprises 13 residues. Per the germline V gene, CDR1 is SEHNR and CDR2 is FQNEAQ (reference sequence). The DNA of the CDR3 is TGTGCCAGCAGCTTAGGGGCCACCTACGAGCAGTACTTC. It is translated as CASSLGATYEQYF.

There are many counts of this clonotype. The rearrangement uses TRBV27 and TRBJ2-2, with TRBD1 matching 7 bases. The CDR3 loop spans 13 amino acids. Germline V lookup: CDR1 MNHEY, CDR2 SMNVEV (reference sequence). With V trimmed by 6 bases and J by 8 bases, 6 bases remained unmatched. This CDR3 is CASSPYRGGELFF. DNA for the CDR3: TGTGCCAGCAGCCCATACAGGGGTGGGGAGCTGTTTTTT.

The V gene is TRBV13, the J gene TRBJ1-2; D not resolved. Germline values: CDR1 PRHDT, CDR2 FYEKMQ (reference sequence). Trimming removed 5 bases from V and 0 bases from J, with 13 bases in between. The CDR3 covers 15 residues. The DNA for the CDR3 is TGTGCCAGCAGCACTTCAGACACTCCTAACTATGGCTACACCTTC. Translated, it gives CASSTSDTPNYGYTF.

The chain recombines TRBV5-1 with TRBJ1-2; no firm D call. Germline V gives CDR1 SGHRS, CDR2 YFSETQ. The V gene lost 0 bases and the J gene lost 7 bases, with 10 bases spanning the gap. CDR3 size: 13 residues. The CDR3 loop is CASSLEGLGGYTF. DNA for the CDR3: TGCGCCAGCAGCTTGGAAGGGCTTGGTGGCTACACCTTC.

This clonotype was observed a handful of times. V gene TRBV14 combines with J gene TRBJ2-7, with a possible D match to TRBD1 (5 bases). With 1 base removed from V and 3 bases from J, the gap between germline ends came to 22 bases. Per germline, CDR1 SGHDN and CDR2 FVKESK. This CDR3 has 18 amino acids. CDR3 region: CASSQGTPGPSPFYEQYF. The DNA of the CDR3 is TGTGCCAGCAGCCAAGGTACCCCAGGGCCCTCGCCGTTCTACGAGCAGTACTTC. Full variable domain (outside the CDR3, taken from reference TRBV14 and TRBJ2-7): EAGVTQFPSHSVIEKGQTVTLRCDPISGHDNLYWYRRVMGKEIKFLLHFVKESKQDESGMPNNRFLAERTGGTYSTLKVQPAELEDSGVYFCASSQGTPGPSPFYEQYFGPGTRLTVT.

This clonotype has at least ten counts. The chain joins TRBV11-2 to TRBJ2-7; no clear D. Germline loops: CDR1 SGHAT, CDR2 FQNNGV. The CDR3 is 11 amino acids. Trimming pared 5 bases from V and 7 bases from J, leaving 9 bases between. This chain's CDR3 is CASSAILEQYF. The CDR3 DNA reads TGTGCCAGCAGCGCGATACTGGAGCAGTACTTC.

The table lists this clonotype with many counts. V usage is TRBV5-1 and J usage is TRBJ1-2; TRBD1 aligns across 8 bases. V gave up 0 bases and J gave up 0 bases; unmatched junction bases: 4. The CDR3 is 16 residues long. Germline V lookup: CDR1 SGHRS, CDR2 YFSETQ. CDR3 residues: CASSLGPGQANYGYTF. Here the CDR3 DNA reads TGCGCCAGCAGCTTGGGACCGGGACAGGCTAACTATGGCTACACCTTC.

The J gene is TRBJ2-1, the V gene TRBV7-6; tentatively, D is TRBD1 or TRBD2 (5 bases each). Germline V gene sequence: CDR1 SGHVS, CDR2 FNYEAQ. V lost 2 bases, J lost 4 bases, and 12 bases lay in between. This CDR3 is 15 amino acids long. The CDR3 is CASSLNRDPYNEQFF. The CDR3 DNA is TGTGCCAGCAGCTTAAACCGGGACCCTTACAATGAGCAGTTCTTC.

In nucleotides, the CDR3 is TGTGCCAGCAGTTACGTCCGTACAGATACGCAGTATTTT. Translation: CASSYVRTDTQYF. The chain has TRBV6-2 or TRBV6-3 and TRBJ2-3; D remains ambiguous. This CDR3 is built from 13 residues. The germline V gene has CDR1 MNHEY and CDR2 SVGEGT. Between the trimmed V and J ends, which lost 2 bases and 3 bases, there was a span of 6 bases.

The table lists this clonotype with many counts. The chain carries TRBV12-3 or TRBV12-4 and TRBJ2-2; D is possibly TRBD2 (7 bases). Trimming stripped 3 bases from V and 6 bases from J, with 11 bases between. CDR3 length equals 14 residues. The CDR3 DNA follows: TGTGCCAGCAGTTTGGGCGGGGGCGCCGGGGAGCTGTTTTTT. Amino acid sequence: CASSLGGGAGELFF.

This clonotype appeared many times. This chain joins TRBV28 and TRBJ2-3; 7 bases fit TRBD2. Germline-derived CDR1 and CDR2 are MDHEN and SYDVKM. The J segment lost 0 bases and the V segment lost 8 bases, leaving 11 bases of the junction unmatched. The CDR3 runs 16 residues. CDR3 amino acids: CASRLADSTSTDTQYF. In DNA form, the CDR3 reads TGTGCCAGCCGACTAGCAGACAGTACAAGCACAGATACGCAGTATTTT.

This clonotype was found many times. The chain recombines TRBV15 with TRBJ2-3, with D unclear. The CDR3 spans 13 residues. V lost 2 bases and J 6 bases, leaving 9 bases between the germline ends. CDR1 LNHNV and CDR2 YYDKDF come from the germline V gene (reference sequence). CDR3 protein: CATSRINDDTQYF. The CDR3, as DNA: TGTGCCACCAGCAGAATTAATGATGATACGCAGTATTTT.

This clonotype has ten or more counts. The chain has TRBV6-5 and TRBJ2-6, with TRBD2 matching 9 bases. The V gene end was trimmed by 0 bases and the J gene end by 2 bases; junction bases not matched to a gene: 5. This CDR3 contains 18 residues. Looked up from germline, CDR1 is MNHEY and CDR2 is SVGAGI. The CDR3 DNA is TGTGCCAGCAGTTACTCTAATCTAGCGGGAACTGGGGCCAACGTCCTGACTTTC. It encodes CASSYSNLAGTGANVLTF.

This sequence joins TRBV27 and TRBJ1-2; a possible D gene is TRBD1 (6 bases). Per germline, CDR1 MNHEY and CDR2 SMNVEV (reference sequence). The length of the CDR3 is 13 residues. The V gene lost 6 bases and the J gene lost 4 bases, with 12 bases spanning the gap. This CDR3 is CASRQGFGYGYTF. The CDR3 nucleotides read TGTGCCAGCAGACAGGGTTTTGGCTATGGCTACACCTTC.